The 5 T cell receptor beta chains reported below all come from one sample, sequenced in a study of Ad26.COV2.S vaccination and SARS-CoV-2 variants. Treatment denoted: roughly 18 received Ad26.COV2.S at low or high dose, single or two shots; about five received placebo; per-sample allocation not given. Samples analyzed were those drawn on day 63 after the first vaccine or placebo injection. This table comes from immunoSEQ multiplex PCR, and its TCRdb copy is limited to in-frame clones, with some not included. The table shows about 320,000 clones, with about 86% occurring only once. This sample comprised peripheral blood, obtained in a trial of Ad26.COV2.S vaccine versus placebo. These receptor sequences come from a person aged 18-65 years who received the Ad26.COV2.S COVID-19 vaccine or a placebo.

The chain recombines TRBV7-9 with TRBJ2-1, with D perhaps given as TRBD1 or TRBD2 (5 bases each). Germline CDR1 is SEHNR and CDR2 is FQNEAQ (reference sequence). The CDR3 covers 14 residues. V was cut by 1 base and J by 9 bases, with 13 bases left in between. CDR3 region: CASSLDSGQSEQFF. The CDR3 nucleotides are TGTGCCAGCAGCTTAGACTCGGGGCAAAGTGAGCAGTTCTTC.

This chain uses TRBV10-1 with TRBJ1-4, with D possibly matching TRBD1 (6 bases). The CDR3 length is 12 residues. The ends were cut back, 3 bases at V and 8 bases at J, with 7 bases in the middle. Germline V gives CDR1 WNHNN, CDR2 SYGVQD (reference sequence). CDR3 DNA: TGCGCCAGCAGTGAAGGGACAGAAAAACTGTTTTTT. Its protein is CASSEGTEKLFF.

The table lists this clone with a few counts. V is TRBV4-3 and J is TRBJ2-7; D gene uncertain. Germline V gene sequence: CDR1 LGHNA, CDR2 YSLEER. This CDR3 is 15 amino acids long. Trimming pared 1 base from V and 1 base from J, leaving 11 bases between. The CDR3, as DNA: TGCGCCAGCAGCCAAGTAAGGACGGAGTCCTACGAGCAGTACTTC. Translation: CASSQVRTESYEQYF.

This chain uses TRBV9 with TRBJ1-6; a possible D gene is TRBD1 (5 bases). CDR1 is SGDLS and CDR2 is YYNGEE in the germline V gene. Trimming removed 1 base from V and 6 bases from J, with 23 bases in between. CDR3 length equals 19 residues. The CDR3 spells CASSVSPGGLGDLNSPLHF. The DNA for the CDR3 is TGTGCCAGCAGCGTATCACCCGGCGGACTGGGGGATCTTAATTCACCCCTCCACTTT.

The gene calls are TRBV2 and TRBJ2-7; D perhaps matches TRBD2 (6 bases). Trimming left V 6 bases short and J 0 bases short, with 18 bases between. The V gene's germline CDR1 is SNHLY and CDR2 FYNNEI. CDR3 size: 16 residues. The CDR3 spells CASSLTGDRSSYEQYF. In DNA, the CDR3 is TGTGCCAGCAGCCTGACGGGGGACCGGAGCTCCTACGAGCAGTACTTC.